The clone carrying this TCR beta chain has more than one count but fewer than ten. The antigen is not known. This sample was taken from a study of T-cell reconstitution after alpha-beta-depleted transplantation in children. Findings of the study overall: T-cell numbers and diversity one year post-transplant derived largely from freshly generated T cells.

CDR3 length: 16 residues. The germline CDR1 and CDR2 sequences are LNHDA and SQIVND (reference sequence). Unmatched junction bases numbered 9, after V lost 3 bases and J lost 4 bases. Preparation of the TCRbeta library used unique molecular identifiers. TCRdb re-derived calls from the PCR reads in MiXCR, one entry per CDR3 protein. The top ten clones hold 12% to 15% of a sample with 450,000 to 550,000 distinct CDR3 sequences, approximately 10% of them seen once. The sample was PBMCs, mostly from graft donor cells, taken 180 days after TCRalphabeta/CD19-depleted stem cell transplant. The chain couples TRBV19 to TRBJ2-7; 10 bases agree with TRBD1. The receptor was isolated from a female patient under 10 years old who had a stem cell transplant for aplastic anemia, so the T cells may come from the graft donor. Here the CDR3 reads CASSIRRGQGWYEQYF. DNA of the CDR3: TGTGCCAGTAGTATCCGACGGGGACAGGGGTGGTACGAGCAGTACTTC.